This T cell receptor beta chain was identified in a study of Ad26.COV2.S vaccination and SARS-CoV-2 variants. Across the study: Once, or twice with 56 days between doses, Ad26.COV2.S was given intramuscularly. Findings and limits, study-wide: Vaccine recipients had higher spike-specific TCR breadth than placebo recipients.

The method was immunoSEQ multiplex PCR; TCRdb's version includes in-frame clones alone and lacks a portion of them. The repertoire holds 380,000 or so clones, with roughly four fifths as singletons. Regarding this clone: What it recognizes is unknown. Other nucleotide sequences from this sample produce the same CDR3.

Specified treatment: roughly 20 received Ad26.COV2.S at low or high dose, single or two shots; a few received placebo; per-sample allocation not given. All samples were drawn on day 63, counting from the first vaccine or placebo injection. The V and J ends lost 7 bases and 1 base respectively, with 9 bases between them. The CDR3 loop spans 13 amino acids. CDR1 and CDR2 from the germline V gene are KGHDR and SFDVKD. Sequenced here: peripheral blood, sampled in a trial of Ad26.COV2.S vaccine versus placebo. V usage is TRBV24-1 and J usage is TRBJ1-2; TRBD1 might be the D (6 bases). This clonotype was sampled from a person between 18 and 59 years old who received the Ad26.COV2.S COVID-19 vaccine or a placebo. The DNA of the CDR3 is TGTGCCACCAGCCTACAGGGTAACTATGGCTACACCTTC. Protein sequence: CATSLQGNYGYTF.